This T cell receptor beta chain was documented in a study of blood T cell repertoires in COVID-19. Across the study: COVID-19 samples from acute and convalescent phases originated in the United States, Italy and Spain. In each case, the material was cDNA or gDNA derived from T cells, B-cell-depleted T cells, or PBMCs.

Germline values: CDR1 LGHDT, CDR2 YNNKEL (reference sequence). The CDR3 sequence is 16 residues long. Trimming took 4 bases from V and 2 from J; bases not matched to a gene: 5. In the source study's methods: Amplifying reference gene primers gave estimates of nucleated cell counts. The protocol was immunoSEQ multiplex PCR, while the TCRdb copy is restricted to in-frame clones and leaves out a portion. That table furnishes V, J and clone size, whereas the DNA furnished D and trimming. The table includes some 87,000 clones, around 87% detected once. The sequence came from a human donor in a cohort sampled during active COVID-19. This rearrangement joins TRBV3-1 (or the pseudogene TRBV3-2) to TRBJ2-3, with 11 bases matching TRBD2. The specimen sequenced was peripheral blood. In DNA, the CDR3 is TGTGCCAGCAGCCTAACTAGCGGGGGAACCACAGATACGCAGTATTTT. Translated, it gives CASSLTSGGTTDTQYF.